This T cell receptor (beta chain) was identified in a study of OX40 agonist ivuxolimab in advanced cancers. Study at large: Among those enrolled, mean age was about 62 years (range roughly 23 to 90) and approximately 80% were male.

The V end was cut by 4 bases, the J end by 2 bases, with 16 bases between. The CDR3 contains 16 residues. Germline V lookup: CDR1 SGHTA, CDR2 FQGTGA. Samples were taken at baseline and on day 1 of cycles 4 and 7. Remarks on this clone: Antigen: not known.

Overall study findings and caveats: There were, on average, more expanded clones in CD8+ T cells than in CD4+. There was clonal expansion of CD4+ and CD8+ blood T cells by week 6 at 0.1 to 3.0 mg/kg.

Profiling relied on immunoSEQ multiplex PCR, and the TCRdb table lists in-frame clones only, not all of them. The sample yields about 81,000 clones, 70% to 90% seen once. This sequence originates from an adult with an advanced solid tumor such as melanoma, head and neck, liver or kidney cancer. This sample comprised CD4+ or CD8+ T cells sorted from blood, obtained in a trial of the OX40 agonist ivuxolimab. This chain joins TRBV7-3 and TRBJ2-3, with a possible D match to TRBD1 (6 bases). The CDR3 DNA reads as TGTGCCAGCAGCTCGTCGCGGGTGGGGGCCACAGATACGCAGTATTTT. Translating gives CASSSSRVGATDTQYF. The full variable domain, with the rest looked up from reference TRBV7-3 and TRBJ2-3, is GAGVSQTPSNKVTEKGKYVELRCDPISGHTALYWYRQSLGQGPEFLIYFQGTGAADDSGLPNDRFFAVRPEGSVSTLKIQRTERGDSAVYLCASSSSRVGATDTQYFGPGTRLTVL.